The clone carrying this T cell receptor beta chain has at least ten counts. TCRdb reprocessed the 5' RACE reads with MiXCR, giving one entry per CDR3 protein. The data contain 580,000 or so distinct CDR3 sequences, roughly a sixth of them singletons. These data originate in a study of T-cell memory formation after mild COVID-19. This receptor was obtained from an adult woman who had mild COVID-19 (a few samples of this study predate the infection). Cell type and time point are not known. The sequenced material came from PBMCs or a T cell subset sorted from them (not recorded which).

For the CDR3, the DNA is TGTGCCAGCAGTGGACAGGGGGATAGCGACGAGCAGTACTTC. Translation: CASSGQGDSDEQYF. The rearrangement joins TRBV25-1 to TRBJ2-7; 9 nucleotides match TRBD1. V dropped 4 bases and J dropped 5; count of bases not matched to a gene: 6. Germline V gene lookup returns CDR1 MGHDK and CDR2 SYGVNS. The CDR3 has 14 residues.